The 9 T cell receptor beta chains in this list originate from one sample, sequenced in a study of T cell repertoires in cytomegalovirus infection. Each CDR3 protein gets one entry after TCRdb re-called the reads with MiXCR. The profile covers under 800,000 distinct CDR3 sequences, with roughly a quarter appearing a single time and roughly 8% taken by the ten largest. Sequencing input: CD8+ T cells from PBMCs. The source of these receptors is a human donor in good health (CMV status not recorded). Some clones in this sample may be carry-over from other donors' samples.

Comment on this clonotype: A single base separates this from a much larger clone, so it may be a read error. The V and J genes are TRBV12-3 or TRBV12-4 and TRBJ2-5; D is uncertain. The CDR3 contains 14 residues. CDR3 nucleotide sequence: TGTGCCAGCAATTTAATAGAAGAGAAAGAGACCCAGTACTTC. Translation: CASNLIEEKETQYF.

This clonotype was seen many times. The chain uses TRBV7-6 and TRBJ2-7; D perhaps matches TRBD2 (6 bases). V was clipped by 5 bases and J by 3 bases, with 11 bases between them. The CDR3 sequence is 13 residues long. Germline V gene data show CDR1 as SGHVS and CDR2 as FNYEAQ. The CDR3 coding sequence is TGTGCCAGCAGCGCGGGGCGGGGCTACGAGCAGTACGTC. This sequence encodes CASSAGRGYEQYV.

This clonotype appeared a few times. The CDR3 bases are TGTGCCACCAGCCGGAGCCGGACTAGCAATCAGCCCCAGCATTTT. Translated: CATSRSRTSNQPQHF. V gene TRBV15 combines with J gene TRBJ1-5; D is uncertain. CDR1 and CDR2 from the germline V gene are LNHNV and YYDKDF (reference sequence). This CDR3 is 15 amino acids long. V dropped 5 bases and J dropped 0 bases, with 11 bases sitting between them.

This clonotype was detected ten times or more. This sequence joins TRBV12-3 or TRBV12-4 and TRBJ1-5; unclear D gene. The V gene lost 7 bases and the J gene lost 5 bases, with 0 bases spanning the gap. The CDR3 is 9 amino acids. The CDR3 nucleotides are TGTGCCAGCAATCAGCCCCAGCATTTT. Protein product: CASNQPQHF.

The CDR3 loop is CASSQSGNRGSWNGYTF. CDR3 DNA: TGCGCCAGCAGTCAATCGGGGAACAGGGGAAGTTGGAATGGCTACACCTTC. V gene TRBV23-1 combines with J gene TRBJ1-2, with 7 bases that match TRBD1. Being an ORF, TRBV23-1 has a function that is uncertain. This CDR3 comprises 17 residues. J lost 6 bases, V lost 0 bases, and 13 bases had no gene match.

This clonotype was counted at least ten times. V gene TRBV7-2 combines with J gene TRBJ2-3; 8 nucleotides line up with TRBD2. The length of the CDR3 is 15 residues. V was clipped by 2 bases and J by 1 base; unmatched bases: 2. Germline V lookup: CDR1 SGHTA, CDR2 FQGNSA. CDR3 loop: CASSLKAGGTDTQYF. The DNA of the CDR3 is TGTGCCAGCAGCTTAAAAGCGGGGGGCACAGATACGCAGTATTTT.

Ten or more counts support this clonotype. This chain joins TRBV28 and TRBJ1-5, with D unresolved. Per germline, CDR1 MDHEN and CDR2 SYDVKM. V was shortened by 3 bases and J by 2 bases, with 11 bases between the two germline ends. The CDR3 consists of 15 residues. The chain's CDR3 is CASSFEGGGNQPQHF. In nucleotides, the CDR3 is TGTGCCAGCAGTTTTGAGGGAGGCGGCAATCAGCCCCAGCATTTT.

This clonotype has more than one count but fewer than ten. V and J are TRBV7-2 and TRBJ2-7, with D unclear. V was cut by 1 base and J by 6 bases, with 10 bases left in between. Germline assignment: CDR1 SGHTA and CDR2 FQGNSA. The CDR3 is 13 residues long. The CDR3 sequence: CASSLGTVFEQYF. In DNA form, the CDR3 reads TGTGCCAGCAGCTTAGGGACGGTCTTCGAGCAGTACTTC.

This clonotype has just a few counts. The genes are TRBV7-9 and TRBJ1-1, with no clear D. V was trimmed by 1 base and J by 1 base, leaving 10 bases between them. CDR3 length: 15 amino acids. Germline loops: CDR1 SEHNR, CDR2 FQNEAQ (reference sequence). This chain's CDR3 is CASSLGVFENTEAFF. The DNA for the CDR3 is TGTGCCAGCAGCTTAGGCGTTTTTGAGAACACTGAAGCTTTCTTT.